Listed below are T cell receptor beta chains from one sample, sequenced in a study of blood T cells in healthy people across ages. TCRdb used MiXCR to reprocess the 5' RACE reads, holding one entry per CDR3 protein. In the table there are about 570,000 distinct CDR3 sequences, roughly 28% of which are singletons. Sequencing was done on a sample of blood. The receptors shown here come from a woman between 70 and 85 years old in good health. CDR3s include the opening cysteine and the closing phenylalanine or tryptophan.

TRBV3-1	CASSPVPGDGYTF
TRBV9	CASSVGQLTEKLFF
TRBV20-1	CSARKSEGNSPLHF
TRBV7-3	CASSLRGGTGGNSYNEQFF
TRBV6-2/TRBV6-3	CASSDGAPQPQHF
TRBV6-1	CASRLVEQGRGGYTF
TRBV11-2	CASSLALQGHYGYTF
TRBV27	CASSRGQEYYEQYF
TRBV18	CASSAGGTISYNEQFF
TRBV7-3	CASSLTTSGRRETQYF
TRBV20-1	CSARGRVETQYF
TRBV20-1	CSVPRAGGPNEQFF
TRBV5-1	CASSLGGSQVTDTQYF
TRBV19	CASSIVWGSNQPQHF
TRBV18	CASSPPGSNRRETQYF
TRBV5-1	CASSLSQGTYEQYF
TRBV6-5	CASQPWGGNQETQYF
TRBV18	CASSPVRAPDTQYF
TRBV12-3/TRBV12-4	CASSFALTGSYGYTF
TRBV6-7	CASSRRFDNTEAFF
TRBV7-2	CASSFSSSGYTGELVF
TRBV7-2	CASSSRFRGRSTDTQYF
TRBV9	CASSIGGRGAYNEQFF
TRBV29-1	CSFGTSGGVEAQYF
TRBV20-1	CSARIQRVAEDYEQYF
TRBV7-2	CASSTRLVTDTQYF
TRBV12-3/TRBV12-4	CVSSTTGSETQYF
TRBV11-1	CASSPGGAPNTEAFF
TRBV24-1	CATSGLSGGVKTQYF
TRBV7-2	CASSPQPQGGYGYTF
TRBV7-2	CASSLGQGLNTEAFF
TRBV12-3/TRBV12-4	CASSLWTEAFF
TRBV20-1	CSARAGGQADTQYF
TRBV7-6	CASSLDANGELFF
TRBV7-2	CASSRRQGRSYNEQFF
TRBV7-2	CASSLYPGFNQPQHF
TRBV6-2/TRBV6-3	CASMSLQRDEQFF
TRBV6-5	CASSRPYAQSSYNERFF
TRBV20-1	CSAGWTSGNYEGVYEQYF
TRBV24-1	CATSETGTGDYNEQFF
TRBV24-1	CATSDDRQGAIGYTF
TRBV18	CASSPPGRTEAFF
TRBV11-1	CASSLNRLPNSPLHF
TRBV20-1	CSVPSDRANYGYTF
TRBV10-3	CATGPPNYEQYF
TRBV27	CASRNLAGGLYEQYF
TRBV7-3	CASTTGGGAAEAFF
TRBV20-1	CSARDRVRGQGAYNSPLHF
TRBV7-8	CASSYLTGMGETQYF
TRBV12-3/TRBV12-4	CASRLDGANYGYTF
TRBV20-1	CSAPTPRDSLSEQYF
TRBV12-3/TRBV12-4	CASSTTGQGYGYTF